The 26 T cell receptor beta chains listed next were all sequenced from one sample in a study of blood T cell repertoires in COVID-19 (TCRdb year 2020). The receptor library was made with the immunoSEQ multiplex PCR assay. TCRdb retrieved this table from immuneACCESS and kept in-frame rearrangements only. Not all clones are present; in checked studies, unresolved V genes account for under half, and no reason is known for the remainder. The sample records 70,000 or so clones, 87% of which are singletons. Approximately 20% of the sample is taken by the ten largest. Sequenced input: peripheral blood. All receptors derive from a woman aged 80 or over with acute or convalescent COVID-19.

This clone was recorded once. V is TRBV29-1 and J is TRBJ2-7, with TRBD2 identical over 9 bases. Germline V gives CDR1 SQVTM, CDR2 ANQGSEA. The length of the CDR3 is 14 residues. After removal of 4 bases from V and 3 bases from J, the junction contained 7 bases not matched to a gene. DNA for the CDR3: TGCAGCGTTGTGAAACGGACTAGCGACTACGAGCAGTACTTC. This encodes CSVVKRTSDYEQYF.

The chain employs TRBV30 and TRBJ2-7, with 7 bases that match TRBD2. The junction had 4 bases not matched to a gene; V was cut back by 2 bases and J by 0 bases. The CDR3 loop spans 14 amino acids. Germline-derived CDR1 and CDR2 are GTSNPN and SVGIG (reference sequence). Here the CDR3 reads CAWSWGGSSYEQYF. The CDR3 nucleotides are TGTGCCTGGAGTTGGGGAGGGTCCTCCTACGAGCAGTACTTC.

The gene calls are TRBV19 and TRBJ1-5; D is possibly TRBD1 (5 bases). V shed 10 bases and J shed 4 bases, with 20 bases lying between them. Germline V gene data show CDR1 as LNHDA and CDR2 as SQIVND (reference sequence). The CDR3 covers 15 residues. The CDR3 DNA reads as TGTGCCACCACGTACCGGCCAGGGCGAAATCAGCCCCAGCATTTT. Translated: CATTYRPGRNQPQHF.

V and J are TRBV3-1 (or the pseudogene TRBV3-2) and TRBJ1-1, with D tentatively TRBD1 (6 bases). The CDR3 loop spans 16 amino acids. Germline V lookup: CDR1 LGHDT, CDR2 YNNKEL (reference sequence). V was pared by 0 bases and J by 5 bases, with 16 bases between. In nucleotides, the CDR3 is TGTGCCAGCAGCCAAGATCTAGCAGGGGCGGGTACTGAAGCTTTCTTT. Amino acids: CASSQDLAGAGTEAFF.

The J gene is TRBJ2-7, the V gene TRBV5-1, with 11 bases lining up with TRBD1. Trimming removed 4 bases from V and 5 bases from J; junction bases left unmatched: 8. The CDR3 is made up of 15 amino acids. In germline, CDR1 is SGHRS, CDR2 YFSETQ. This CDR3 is CASSQGQGVDHEQYF. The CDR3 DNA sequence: TGCGCCAGCAGCCAGGGACAGGGGGTAGACCACGAGCAGTACTTC.

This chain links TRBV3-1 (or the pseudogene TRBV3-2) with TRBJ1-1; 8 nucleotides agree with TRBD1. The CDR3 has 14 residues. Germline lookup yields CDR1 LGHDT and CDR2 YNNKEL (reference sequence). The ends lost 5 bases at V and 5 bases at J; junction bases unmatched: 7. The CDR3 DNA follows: TGTGCCAGCAGCTTCAGACAGGGGCGGACTGAAGCTTTCTTT. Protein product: CASSFRQGRTEAFF.

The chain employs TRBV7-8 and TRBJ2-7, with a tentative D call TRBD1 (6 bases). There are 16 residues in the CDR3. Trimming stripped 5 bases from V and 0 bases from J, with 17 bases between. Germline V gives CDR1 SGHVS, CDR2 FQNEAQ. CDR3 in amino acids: CASSRVPGHGSYEQYF. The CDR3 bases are TGTGCCAGCAGCCGAGTTCCGGGACACGGCTCCTACGAGCAGTACTTC.

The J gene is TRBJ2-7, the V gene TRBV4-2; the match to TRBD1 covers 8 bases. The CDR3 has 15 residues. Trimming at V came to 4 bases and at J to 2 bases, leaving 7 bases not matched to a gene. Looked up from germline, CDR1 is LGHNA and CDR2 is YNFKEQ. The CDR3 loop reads CASSREEGQAYEQYF. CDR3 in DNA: TGTGCCAGCAGCCGAGAAGAGGGACAGGCCTACGAGCAGTACTTC.

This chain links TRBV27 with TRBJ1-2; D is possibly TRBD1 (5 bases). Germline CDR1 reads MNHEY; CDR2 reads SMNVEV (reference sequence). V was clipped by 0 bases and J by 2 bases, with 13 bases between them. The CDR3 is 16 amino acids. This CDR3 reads CASSLSGAAGNYGYTF. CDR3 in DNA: TGTGCCAGCAGTTTATCTGGGGCAGCCGGAAACTATGGCTACACCTTC.

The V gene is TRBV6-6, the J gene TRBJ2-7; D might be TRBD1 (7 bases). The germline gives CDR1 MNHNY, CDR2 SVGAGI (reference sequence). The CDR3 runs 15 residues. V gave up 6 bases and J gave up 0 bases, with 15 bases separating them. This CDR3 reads CASRPGGGGSYEQYF. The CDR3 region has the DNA TGTGCCAGCAGGCCTGGAGGGGGCGGCTCCTACGAGCAGTACTTC.

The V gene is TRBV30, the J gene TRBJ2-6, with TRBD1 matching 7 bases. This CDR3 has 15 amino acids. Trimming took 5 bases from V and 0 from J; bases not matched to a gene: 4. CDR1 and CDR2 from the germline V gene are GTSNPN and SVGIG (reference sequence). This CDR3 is CAWGTDFSGANVLTF. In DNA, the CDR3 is TGTGCCTGGGGGACAGATTTCTCTGGGGCCAACGTCCTGACTTTC. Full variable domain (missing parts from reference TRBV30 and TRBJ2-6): SQTIHQWPATLVQPVGSPLSLECTVEGTSNPNLYWYRQAAGRGLQLLFYSVGIGQISSEVPQNLSASRPQDRQFILSSKKLLLSDSGFYLCAWGTDFSGANVLTFGAGSRLTVL.

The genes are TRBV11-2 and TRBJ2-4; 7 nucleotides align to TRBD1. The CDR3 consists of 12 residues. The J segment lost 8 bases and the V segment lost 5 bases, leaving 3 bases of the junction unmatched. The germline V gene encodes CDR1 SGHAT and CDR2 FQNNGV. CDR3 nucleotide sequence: TGTGCCAGCAGCGCCACAGGGGACATTCAGTACTTC. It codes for CASSATGDIQYF.

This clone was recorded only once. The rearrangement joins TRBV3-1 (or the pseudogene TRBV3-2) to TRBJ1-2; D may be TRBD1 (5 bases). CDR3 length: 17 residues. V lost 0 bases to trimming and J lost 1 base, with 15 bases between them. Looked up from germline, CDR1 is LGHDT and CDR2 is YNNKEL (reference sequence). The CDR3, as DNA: TGTGCCAGCAGCCAAGATCATGCAGGGAAGGTTAACTATGGCTACACCTTC. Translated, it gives CASSQDHAGKVNYGYTF.

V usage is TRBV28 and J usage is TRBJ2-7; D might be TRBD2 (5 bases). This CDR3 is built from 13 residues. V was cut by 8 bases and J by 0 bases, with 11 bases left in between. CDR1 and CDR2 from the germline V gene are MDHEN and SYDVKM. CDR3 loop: CASGGVFSYEQYF. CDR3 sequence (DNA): TGTGCCAGCGGAGGCGTGTTCTCCTACGAGCAGTACTTC. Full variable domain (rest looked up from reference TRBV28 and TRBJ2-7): DVKVTQSSRYLVKRTGEKVFLECVQDMDHENMFWYRQDPGLGLRLIYFSYDVKMKEKGDIPEGYSVSREKKERFSLILESASTNQTSMYLCASGGVFSYEQYFGPGTRLTVT.

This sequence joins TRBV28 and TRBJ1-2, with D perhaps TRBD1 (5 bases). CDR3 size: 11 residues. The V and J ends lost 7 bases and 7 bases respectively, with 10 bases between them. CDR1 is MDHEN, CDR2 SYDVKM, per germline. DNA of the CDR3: TGTGCCAGCACCAGGGTGGGTGGCTACACCTTC. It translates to CASTRVGGYTF.

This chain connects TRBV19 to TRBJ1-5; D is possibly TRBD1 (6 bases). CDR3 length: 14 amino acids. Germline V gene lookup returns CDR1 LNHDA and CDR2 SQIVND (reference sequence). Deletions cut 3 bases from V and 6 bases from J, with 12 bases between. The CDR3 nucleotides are TGTGCCAGTAGTATCGTCAGGGGCTCTCAGCCCCAGCATTTT. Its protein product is CASSIVRGSQPQHF.

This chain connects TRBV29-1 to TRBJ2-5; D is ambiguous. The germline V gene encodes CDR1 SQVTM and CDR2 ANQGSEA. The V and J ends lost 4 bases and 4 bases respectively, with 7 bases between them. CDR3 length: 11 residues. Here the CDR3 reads CSVGRRETQYF. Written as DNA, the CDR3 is TGCAGCGTTGGTCGGAGAGAGACCCAGTACTTC.

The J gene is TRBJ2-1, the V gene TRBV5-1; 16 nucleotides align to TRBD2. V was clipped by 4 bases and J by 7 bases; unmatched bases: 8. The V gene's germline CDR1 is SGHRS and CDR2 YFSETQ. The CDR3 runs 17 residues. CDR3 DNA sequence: TGCGCCAGCAGCGGGACTAGCGGGGGGGCCTTTGGGAATGAGCAGTTCTTC. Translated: CASSGTSGGAFGNEQFF.

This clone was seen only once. CDR3 in amino acids: CASSLEGDSRNSPLHF. CDR3 nucleotides: TGTGCCAGCAGCCTGGAGGGGGACAGCAGAAATTCACCCCTCCACTTT. The rearrangement links TRBV9 to TRBJ1-6; 7 bases match TRBD1. The CDR3 has 16 residues. Germline CDR1 is SGDLS and CDR2 is YYNGEE. V was clipped by 4 bases and J by 7 bases; unmatched bases: 11.

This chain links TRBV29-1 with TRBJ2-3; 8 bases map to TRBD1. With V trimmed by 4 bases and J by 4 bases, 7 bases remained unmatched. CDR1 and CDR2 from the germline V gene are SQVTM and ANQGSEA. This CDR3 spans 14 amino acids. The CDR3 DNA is TGCAGCGTTGTGCAGGGGGCGCGGGCAGATACGCAGTATTTT. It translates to CSVVQGARADTQYF.

The CDR3: CATSDVGIGVQYF. In nucleotides, the CDR3 is TGTGCCACCAGTGATGTCGGGATCGGGGTGCAGTACTTC. The chain carries TRBV24-1 and TRBJ2-5, with a possible D match to TRBD2 (5 bases). V lost 3 bases and J lost 11, with 15 bases in between. Germline lookup yields CDR1 KGHDR and CDR2 SFDVKD. The CDR3 has 13 residues.

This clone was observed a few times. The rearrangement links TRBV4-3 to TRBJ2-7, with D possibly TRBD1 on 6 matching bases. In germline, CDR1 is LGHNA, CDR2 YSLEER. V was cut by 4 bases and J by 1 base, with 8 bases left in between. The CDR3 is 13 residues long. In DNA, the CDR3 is TGCGCCAGCAGCCGACAGGCTTCCTACGAGCAGTACTTC. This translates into CASSRQASYEQYF.

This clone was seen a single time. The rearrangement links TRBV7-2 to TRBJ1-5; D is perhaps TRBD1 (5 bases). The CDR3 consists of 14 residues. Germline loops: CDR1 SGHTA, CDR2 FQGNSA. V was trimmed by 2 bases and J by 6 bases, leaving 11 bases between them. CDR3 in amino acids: CASSLTRAIQPQHF. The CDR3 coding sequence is TGTGCCAGCAGCTTAACCAGGGCGATTCAGCCCCAGCATTTT.

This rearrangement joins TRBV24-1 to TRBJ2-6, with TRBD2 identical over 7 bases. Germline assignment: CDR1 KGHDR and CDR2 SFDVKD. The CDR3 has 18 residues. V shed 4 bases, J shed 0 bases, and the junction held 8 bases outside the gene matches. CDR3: CATSDRGVQSSGANVLTF. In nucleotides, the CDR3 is TGTGCCACCAGTGACCGGGGGGTACAGAGCTCTGGGGCCAACGTCCTGACTTTC.

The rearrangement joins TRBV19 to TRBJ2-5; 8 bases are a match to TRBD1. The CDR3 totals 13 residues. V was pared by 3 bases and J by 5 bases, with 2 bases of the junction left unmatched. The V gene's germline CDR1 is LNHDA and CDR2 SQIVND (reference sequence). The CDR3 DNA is TGTGCCAGTAGTATCAACAGGGGGGAGACCCAGTACTTC. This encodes CASSINRGETQYF.

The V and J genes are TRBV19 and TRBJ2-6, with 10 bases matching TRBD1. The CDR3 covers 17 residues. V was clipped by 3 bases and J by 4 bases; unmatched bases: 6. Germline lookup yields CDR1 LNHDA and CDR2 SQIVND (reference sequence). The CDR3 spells CASSMGTGVAGANVLTF. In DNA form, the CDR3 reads TGTGCCAGTAGTATGGGGACAGGGGTAGCCGGGGCCAACGTCCTGACTTTC.